This T cell receptor beta chain comes out of a study of OX40 agonist ivuxolimab in advanced cancers. About the study: Dose-escalation patients suffered from hepatocellular carcinoma, melanoma, renal cell or head and neck cancer.

Comments on this clone: The antigen remains unidentified.

The study's findings and limits: On average, CD8+ T cells showed a greater number of expanded clones than CD4+.

Trimming cost V 2 bases and J 2 bases; bases outside gene matches: 2. CDR1 is MNHEY, CDR2 SMNVEV, per germline (reference sequence). There are 15 residues in the CDR3. Libraries were prepared by immunoSEQ multiplex PCR; TCRdb keeps only in-frame clonotypes and omits some of them. The sample holds under 60,000 clones, roughly 94% seen once. This TCR came from an adult with an advanced solid tumor such as melanoma, head and neck, liver or kidney cancer. The genes are TRBV27 and TRBJ2-2; 7 nucleotides line up with TRBD2. Sequenced material: CD4+ or CD8+ T cells sorted from blood, taken in a trial of the OX40 agonist ivuxolimab. This chain's CDR3 is CASSLLAVNTGELFF. The DNA for the CDR3 is TGTGCCAGCAGTTTACTAGCGGTTAACACCGGGGAGCTGTTTTTT.